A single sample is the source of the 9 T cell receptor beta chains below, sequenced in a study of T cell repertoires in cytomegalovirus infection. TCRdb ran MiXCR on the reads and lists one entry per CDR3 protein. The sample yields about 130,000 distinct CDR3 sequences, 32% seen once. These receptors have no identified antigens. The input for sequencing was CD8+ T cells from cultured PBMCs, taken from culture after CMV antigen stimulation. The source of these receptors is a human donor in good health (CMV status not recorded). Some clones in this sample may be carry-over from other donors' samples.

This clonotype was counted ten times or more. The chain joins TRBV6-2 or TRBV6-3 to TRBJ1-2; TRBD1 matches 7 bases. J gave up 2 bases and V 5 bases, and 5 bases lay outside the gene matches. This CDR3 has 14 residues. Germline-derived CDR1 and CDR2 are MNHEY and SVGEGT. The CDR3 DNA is TGTGCCAGCAGTACAGGGGTCGTCAACTATGGCTACACCTTC. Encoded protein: CASSTGVVNYGYTF.

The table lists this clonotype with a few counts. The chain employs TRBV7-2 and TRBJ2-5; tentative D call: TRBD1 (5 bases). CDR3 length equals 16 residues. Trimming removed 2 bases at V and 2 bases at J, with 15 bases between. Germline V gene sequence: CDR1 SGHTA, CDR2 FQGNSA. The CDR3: CASSLFGDRDQETQYF. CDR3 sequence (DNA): TGTGCCAGCAGCTTATTTGGAGACAGAGATCAAGAGACCCAGTACTTC.

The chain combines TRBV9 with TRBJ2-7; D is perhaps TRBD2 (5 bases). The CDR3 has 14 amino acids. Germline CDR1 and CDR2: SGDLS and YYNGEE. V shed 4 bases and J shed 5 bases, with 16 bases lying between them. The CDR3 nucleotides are TGTGCCAGCAGCCTAGGACTCCTTACCGACGAGCAGTACTTC. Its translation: CASSLGLLTDEQYF.

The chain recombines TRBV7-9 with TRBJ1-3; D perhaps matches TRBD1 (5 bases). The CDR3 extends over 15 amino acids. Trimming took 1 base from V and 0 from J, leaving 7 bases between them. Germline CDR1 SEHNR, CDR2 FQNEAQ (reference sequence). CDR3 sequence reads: CASSLEGYSGNTIYF. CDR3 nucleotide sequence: TGTGCCAGCAGCTTAGAGGGGTACTCTGGAAACACCATATATTTT. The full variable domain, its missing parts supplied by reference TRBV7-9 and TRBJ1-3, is DTGVSQNPRHKITKRGQNVTFRCDPISEHNRLYWYRQTLGQGPEFLTYFQNEAQLEKSRLLSDRFSAERPKGSFSTLEIQRTEQGDSAMYLCASSLEGYSGNTIYFGEGSWLTVV.

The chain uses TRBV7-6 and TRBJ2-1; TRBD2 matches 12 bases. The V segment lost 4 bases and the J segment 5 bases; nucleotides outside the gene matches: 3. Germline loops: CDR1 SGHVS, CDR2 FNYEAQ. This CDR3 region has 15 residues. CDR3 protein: CASSSTSGGHNEQFF. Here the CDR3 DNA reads TGTGCCAGCAGCTCCACTAGCGGGGGGCACAATGAGCAGTTCTTC.

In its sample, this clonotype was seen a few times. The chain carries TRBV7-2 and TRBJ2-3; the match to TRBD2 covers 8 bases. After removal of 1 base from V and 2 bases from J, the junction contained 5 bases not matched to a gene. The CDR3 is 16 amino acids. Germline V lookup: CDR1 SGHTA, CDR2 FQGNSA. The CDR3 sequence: CASSLGRGVLTDTQYF. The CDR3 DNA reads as TGTGCCAGCAGCTTAGGGCGGGGGGTTCTCACAGATACGCAGTATTTT.

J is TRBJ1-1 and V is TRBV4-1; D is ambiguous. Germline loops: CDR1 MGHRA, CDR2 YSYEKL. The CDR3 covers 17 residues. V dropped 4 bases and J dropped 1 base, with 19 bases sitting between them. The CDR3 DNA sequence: TGCGCCAGCAGCCGCCTTTGGGGTTCTAGTTCGAACACTGAAGCTTTCTTT. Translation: CASSRLWGSSSNTEAFF.

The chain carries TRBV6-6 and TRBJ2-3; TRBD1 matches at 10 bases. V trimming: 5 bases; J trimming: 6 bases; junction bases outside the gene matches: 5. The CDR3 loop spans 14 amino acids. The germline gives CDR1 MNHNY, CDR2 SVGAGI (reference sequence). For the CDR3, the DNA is TGTGCCAGCAGTCAAGACAGGGGGCTGGATACGCAGTATTTT. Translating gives CASSQDRGLDTQYF.

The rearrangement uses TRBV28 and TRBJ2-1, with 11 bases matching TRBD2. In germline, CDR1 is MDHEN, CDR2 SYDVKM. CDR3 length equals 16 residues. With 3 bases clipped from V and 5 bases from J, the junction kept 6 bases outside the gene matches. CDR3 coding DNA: TGTGCCAGCAGTTTCGGGGTAGCGGGGGGGCACAATGAGCAGTTCTTC. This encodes CASSFGVAGGHNEQFF.